One and the same sample provided the 23 T cell receptor beta chains below, sequenced in a study of shared clonotypes between healthy human individuals. Only in-frame clones appear in the TCRdb table, and some are missing; sequencing was by immunoSEQ multiplex PCR. The table lists approximately 2.5 million clones, approximately 94% of them singletons, with over 0.12% in the top ten. The source material was naive CD4+ T cells sorted from blood. As to subset: CD45RA+ positively selected. The receptors originated from a young man in good health.

The J gene is TRBJ1-5, the V gene TRBV19; D is uncertain. The V gene's germline CDR1 is LNHDA and CDR2 SQIVND (reference sequence). This CDR3 is 13 amino acids long. V lost 7 bases, J lost 0 bases, and 7 bases lay in between. The CDR3 DNA reads TGTGCCAGTACGCCCCATAGCAATCAGCCCCAGCATTTT. It codes for CASTPHSNQPQHF.

The chain employs TRBV5-1 and TRBJ2-7, with D possibly TRBD2 on 5 matching bases. The CDR3 length is 15 residues. Germline V lookup: CDR1 SGHRS, CDR2 YFSETQ. V shed 6 bases and J shed 1 base, with 17 bases lying between them. This chain's CDR3 is CASTLDWTSSYEQYF. The CDR3 DNA reads as TGCGCCAGCACCCTTGACTGGACTTCATCCTACGAGCAGTACTTC.

The chain recombines TRBV5-6 with TRBJ1-1; 7 nucleotides align to TRBD1. V was pared by 0 bases and J by 0 bases, with 5 bases of the junction left unmatched. Per germline, CDR1 SGHDT and CDR2 YYEEEE. This CDR3 comprises 16 residues. The CDR3 spells CASSLGGTVLNTEAFF. The CDR3 DNA follows: TGTGCCAGCAGCTTGGGGGGGACAGTTTTGAACACTGAAGCTTTCTTT.

The gene calls are TRBV6-1 and TRBJ2-7; possibly TRBD1 for D (6 bases). CDR1 and CDR2 (germline): MNHNS, SASEGT. V lost 5 bases and J 3 bases, leaving 8 bases between the germline ends. This CDR3 is built from 12 residues. The CDR3 nucleotides read TGTGCCAGCAGTATCAGGGGCTACGAGCAGTACTTC. It codes for CASSIRGYEQYF.

CDR3 nucleotide sequence: TGTGCCAGCAGTTTAGGATGGAACTCCTACGAGCAGTACTTC. As protein: CASSLGWNSYEQYF. The chain carries TRBV27 and TRBJ2-5; D is undetermined. The DNA end is a closer match to TRBJ2-7, so the J assignment may be wrong. The CDR3 is 14 residues long. The germline CDR1 and CDR2 sequences are MNHEY and SMNVEV (reference sequence).

This clone has just a few counts. The sample has other DNA sequences that encode this CDR3 too. The chain couples TRBV5-1 to TRBJ1-5, with D possibly TRBD1 on 5 matching bases. The V end lost 0 bases, the J end lost 3 bases, and 7 bases lay between the germline ends. Per the germline V gene, CDR1 is SGHRS and CDR2 is YFSETQ. The length of the CDR3 is 14 residues. CDR3 DNA: TGCGCCAGCAGCTTGGACGGGGCCAATCAGCCCCAGCATTTT. Protein product: CASSLDGANQPQHF.

The V call is TRBV4-1, the J call TRBJ2-7; the match to TRBD2 covers 9 bases. J gave up 3 bases and V 1 base, and 7 bases lay outside the gene matches. Per germline, CDR1 MGHRA and CDR2 YSYEKL. The CDR3 totals 16 residues. The CDR3 DNA is TGCGCCAGCAGCCAAGTCTTGGGTAGCGGGAGCTACGAGCAGTACTTC. As protein: CASSQVLGSGSYEQYF.

The V gene is TRBV6-5, the J gene TRBJ1-5; D not certain. This CDR3 has 14 residues. The germline V gene encodes CDR1 MNHEY and CDR2 SVGAGI. V was pared by 8 bases and J by 0 bases, with 11 bases between. CDR3 coding DNA: TGTGCCAGCTTGAGAGAAATTAGCAATCAGCCCCAGCATTTT. Its translation is CASLREISNQPQHF.

This chain joins TRBV5-1 and TRBJ1-1, with D perhaps TRBD1 (6 bases). V lost 0 bases, J lost 8 bases, and 14 bases lay in between. The CDR3 is made up of 14 amino acids. Germline CDR1 reads SGHRS; CDR2 reads YFSETQ. The CDR3 bases are TGCGCCAGCAGCTTGGTCGGCAGGGGTATCGAAGCTTTCTTT. Protein: CASSLVGRGIEAFF. Based on the CDR3 plus reference TRBV5-1 and TRBJ1-1, the full variable domain is KAGVTQTPRYLIKTRGQQVTLSCSPISGHRSVSWYQQTPGQGLQFLFEYFSETQRNKGNFPGRFSGRQFSNSRSEMNVSTLELGDSALYLCASSLVGRGIEAFFGQGTRLTVV.

CDR3 coding DNA: TGTGCCAGTAGTCTGGGCCTGGGAACTGAAGCTTTCTTT. Its translation: CASSLGLGTEAFF. The J gene is TRBJ1-1, the V gene TRBV19; the D is unclear. V was clipped by 5 bases and J by 5 bases, with 12 bases between them. CDR3 length: 13 residues. Germline assignment: CDR1 LNHDA and CDR2 SQIVND (reference sequence).

The CDR3 bases are TGTGCCACCTGGGACACCATTTACGAGCAGTACTTC. It yields the protein CATWDTIYEQYF. V usage is TRBV10-3 and J usage is TRBJ2-7, with a tentative D call TRBD1 (6 bases). V lost 10 bases to trimming and J lost 4 bases, with 14 bases between them. The CDR3 has 12 residues. From germline, CDR1 is ENHRY and CDR2 SYGVKD.

The chain uses TRBV19 and TRBJ2-1; D not resolved. CDR3 size: 17 residues. Per germline, CDR1 LNHDA and CDR2 SQIVND (reference sequence). V was pared by 5 bases and J by 1 base, with 18 bases between. Written as DNA, the CDR3 is TGTGCCAGTAGTCCGATTCAAGTTTGGGGATCCTACAATGAGCAGTTCTTC. This codes for CASSPIQVWGSYNEQFF.

V gene TRBV6-5 combines with J gene TRBJ2-2; D might be TRBD1 (5 bases). V was clipped by 3 bases and J by 4 bases, with 15 bases between them. This CDR3 region has 16 residues. CDR1 is MNHEY and CDR2 is SVGAGI in the germline V gene. DNA of the CDR3: TGTGCCAGCAGTTATTTGCCCCCCACAGGCACCGGGGAGCTGTTTTTT. Amino acids: CASSYLPPTGTGELFF.

This clone was seen more than once but under ten times. V usage is TRBV30 and J usage is TRBJ1-1; D call uncertain. In germline, CDR1 is GTSNPN, CDR2 SVGIG (reference sequence). CDR3 length: 11 residues. Deletions cut 4 bases from V and 5 bases from J, with 8 bases between. CDR3 sequence (DNA): TGTGCCTGGATTCAGGTTACTGAAGCTTTCTTT. This encodes CAWIQVTEAFF.

This chain connects TRBV19 to TRBJ2-1, with 13 nucleotides matching TRBD2. Germline V CDR1 and CDR2: LNHDA, SQIVND (reference sequence). The V segment lost 4 bases and the J segment 0 bases; nucleotides outside the gene matches: 12. This CDR3 is built from 20 residues. CDR3 bases: TGTGCCAGTAGTAGACCGGGACTAGCGGGACTCCAAACCTCCTACAATGAGCAGTTCTTC. It codes for CASSRPGLAGLQTSYNEQFF.

This sequence joins TRBV6-1 and TRBJ2-3; the match to TRBD2 covers 10 bases. J lost 5 bases, V lost 0 bases, and 5 bases had no gene match. The CDR3 has 16 amino acids. CDR1 and CDR2 from the germline V gene are MNHNS and SASEGT. CDR3 DNA: TGTGCCAGCAGTGAAGCGGCTAGCGGGGGCAGAGATACGCAGTATTTT. Protein sequence: CASSEAASGGRDTQYF.

The J gene is TRBJ2-1, the V gene TRBV7-2, with 8 positions matching TRBD2. Trimming removed 3 bases from V and 6 bases from J; junction bases left unmatched: 4. The CDR3 totals 14 residues. From germline, CDR1 is SGHTA and CDR2 FQGNSA. The chain's CDR3 is CASSFVGTSNEQFF. CDR3 sequence (DNA): TGTGCCAGCAGCTTCGTCGGGACTAGCAATGAGCAGTTCTTC.

The V and J genes are TRBV10-1 and TRBJ2-5; TRBD1 agrees at 7 bases. The CDR3 has 17 amino acids. V lost 4 bases and J lost 4; bases outside the gene matches: 15. Germline CDR1 reads WNHNN; CDR2 reads SYGVQD (reference sequence). Written as DNA, the CDR3 is TGCGCCAGCAGTGCTAGGAGAACGACAGGGTCTCGAGAGACCCAGTACTTC. Protein product: CASSARRTTGSRETQYF.

A note on this clone: Other DNA sequences in the sample encode the same CDR3. The chain joins TRBV29-1 to TRBJ2-5; 7 bases line up with TRBD1. Trimming took 4 bases from V and 4 from J; bases not matched to a gene: 0. The CDR3 has 11 amino acids. Per germline, CDR1 SQVTM and CDR2 ANQGSEA. In DNA, the CDR3 is TGCAGCGTTGCAGGGGGAGAGACCCAGTACTTC. Translated, it gives CSVAGGETQYF. The full variable domain, with the rest looked up from reference TRBV29-1 and TRBJ2-5, is SAVISQKPSRDICQRGTSLTIQCQVDSQVTMMFWYRQQPGQSLTLIATANQGSEATYESGFVIDKFPISRPNLTFSTLTVSNMSPEDSSIYLCSVAGGETQYFGPGTRLLVL.

The V and J genes are TRBV6-6 and TRBJ1-1; no clear D. CDR3 length: 13 amino acids. V was clipped by 6 bases and J by 5 bases, with 13 bases between them. Per germline, CDR1 MNHNY and CDR2 SVGAGI (reference sequence). CDR3 sequence reads: CASRVLAGTEAFF. Here the CDR3 DNA reads TGTGCCAGCAGGGTGCTAGCCGGTACTGAAGCTTTCTTT.

Turning to this clone: The sample carries other DNA sequences with the same CDR3. The chain joins TRBV9 to TRBJ2-7; D may be TRBD1 (6 bases). Per germline, CDR1 SGDLS and CDR2 YYNGEE. Trimming removed 0 bases from V and 2 bases from J, with 9 bases in between. The CDR3 contains 14 residues. The chain's CDR3 is CASSVGQGPYEQYF. The CDR3 DNA reads as TGTGCCAGCAGCGTAGGCCAGGGGCCCTACGAGCAGTACTTC.

This chain links TRBV27 with TRBJ2-1; TRBD2 agrees at 9 bases. CDR1 is MNHEY, CDR2 SMNVEV, per germline (reference sequence). The length of the CDR3 is 15 residues. V dropped 5 bases and J dropped 6; count of bases not matched to a gene: 8. In DNA form, the CDR3 reads TGTGCCAGCAGTCCGGCGGGGGGGCCGGTCAATGAGCAGTTCTTC. Encoded protein: CASSPAGGPVNEQFF.

This chain uses TRBV5-1 with TRBJ2-5, with TRBD2 identical over 9 bases. This CDR3 comprises 16 residues. V lost 0 bases, J lost 2 bases, and 5 bases stayed unmatched. Germline CDR1 and CDR2: SGHRS and YFSETQ. CDR3 loop: CASSLALAGNQETQYF. The CDR3 region has the DNA TGCGCCAGCAGCTTGGCCCTAGCGGGGAATCAAGAGACCCAGTACTTC. The variable domain in full, with the rest retrieved from reference TRBV5-1 and TRBJ2-5, is KAGVTQTPRYLIKTRGQQVTLSCSPISGHRSVSWYQQTPGQGLQFLFEYFSETQRNKGNFPGRFSGRQFSNSRSEMNVSTLELGDSALYLCASSLALAGNQETQYFGPGTRLLVL.